These 18 T cell receptor beta chains were all obtained from the same sample, sequenced in a study of blood T cell repertoires in COVID-19. Only in-frame clones appear in the TCRdb table, and some are missing; sequencing was by immunoSEQ multiplex PCR. The top ten clones hold over 0.7% of a sample with 350,000 to 450,000 clones, just over 90% of them seen once. Sequenced: PBMCs or T cells enriched from blood (not recorded which). All receptors derive from a woman in her forties who had been exposed to COVID-19.

The chain has TRBV15 and TRBJ1-1; TRBD1 might be the D (5 bases). The CDR3 loop spans 15 amino acids. Germline V gene data show CDR1 as LNHNV and CDR2 as YYDKDF (reference sequence). Trimming shortened V by 0 bases and J by 2 bases, and 10 bases separated the two germline ends. The DNA for the CDR3 is TGTGCCACCAGCAGAGAGGGGGGAGTAAACACTGAAGCTTTCTTT. The encoded protein is CATSREGGVNTEAFF.

The V and J genes are TRBV7-2 and TRBJ1-6; possibly TRBD1 for D (5 bases). The germline gives CDR1 SGHTA, CDR2 FQGNSA. V shed 2 bases and J shed 10 bases, with 12 bases lying between them. The CDR3 runs to 14 residues. The CDR3 DNA sequence: TGTGCCAGCAGCTTACAGGGAGGAGGCTCACCCCTCCACTTT. This translates into CASSLQGGGSPLHF.

This clone was observed a single time. The chain combines TRBV30 with TRBJ1-2, with D unresolved. The germline CDR1 and CDR2 sequences are GTSNPN and SVGIG (reference sequence). The CDR3 spans 12 residues. V lost 0 bases to trimming and J lost 8 bases, with 10 bases between them. CDR3 bases: TGTGCCTGGAGTGTAAGTGGGCTGGGCTACACCTTC. This translates into CAWSVSGLGYTF.

The rearrangement joins TRBV15 to TRBJ1-1; D is possibly TRBD1 (5 bases). Germline-derived CDR1 and CDR2 are LNHNV and YYDKDF (reference sequence). The CDR3 sequence is 16 residues long. V lost 5 bases to trimming and J lost 1 base, with 17 bases between them. The CDR3 DNA reads as TGTGCCACCAGCCCCCATGGGCGGGGACCGAACACTGAAGCTTTCTTT. It translates to CATSPHGRGPNTEAFF.

The chain joins TRBV6-6 to TRBJ2-1, with 8 bases lining up with TRBD2. V lost 7 bases, J lost 3 bases, and 11 bases stayed unmatched. Germline assignment: CDR1 MNHNY and CDR2 SVGAGI (reference sequence). The CDR3 loop spans 16 amino acids. CDR3 in DNA: TGTGCCAGCACTCGATCCGGGGGGGCGGGCTACAATGAGCAGTTCTTC. This gives the protein CASTRSGGAGYNEQFF.

With regard to this clone: A junction end diverges from the germline sequence, so it may reflect a read error. The chain has TRBV9 and TRBJ1-1, with D possibly being TRBD1 (5 bases). The CDR3 has 14 amino acids. In germline, CDR1 is SGDLS, CDR2 YYNGEE. The CDR3 reads CASSVGQMNAEAFF. CDR3 nucleotides: TGTGCCAGCAGCGTAGGACAGATGAACGCTGAAGCTTTCTTT.

The CDR3 DNA reads as TGCGCCAGCAGCCGACAGGTTTCGGTCCTAAAACAAGAGACCCAGTACTTC. Protein sequence: CASSRQVSVLKQETQYF. This sequence joins TRBV4-3 and TRBJ2-5, with D tentatively TRBD1 (6 bases). Trimming pared 4 bases from V and 2 bases from J, leaving 20 bases between. The CDR3 totals 17 residues. Germline assignment: CDR1 LGHNA and CDR2 YSLEER.

The chain combines TRBV30 with TRBJ2-7; 7 bases fit TRBD1. This CDR3 has 13 residues. The trim removed 5 bases at V and 0 bases at J, leaving 4 bases unmatched. Germline CDR1 and CDR2: GTSNPN and SVGIG (reference sequence). The CDR3 sequence: CAWSGTVSYEQYF. In nucleotides, the CDR3 is TGTGCCTGGTCCGGGACAGTCTCCTACGAGCAGTACTTC.

The chain employs TRBV19 and TRBJ2-7; D is perhaps TRBD1 (7 bases). Germline CDR1 LNHDA, CDR2 SQIVND (reference sequence). The CDR3 is 16 amino acids. Trimming cost V 5 bases and J 1 base, with 18 bases left between them. The CDR3: CASSSHDREASYEQYF. For the CDR3, the DNA is TGTGCCAGTAGTTCGCACGACAGGGAGGCTTCCTACGAGCAGTACTTC. The variable domain in full, completed from reference TRBV19 and TRBJ2-7, reads DGGITQSPKYLFRKEGQNVTLSCEQNLNHDAMYWYRQDPGQGLRLIYYSQIVNDFQKGDIAEGYSVSREKKESFPLTVTSAQKNPTAFYLCASSSHDREASYEQYFGPGTRLTVT.

The chain links TRBV30 to TRBJ2-7, with 8 positions matching TRBD1. The CDR3 has 12 residues. Trimming took 5 bases from V and 5 from J; bases not matched to a gene: 5. Germline CDR1 reads GTSNPN; CDR2 reads SVGIG (reference sequence). The CDR3, as DNA: TGTGCCTGGCGGACAGGGTACCACGAGCAGTACTTC. Its protein is CAWRTGYHEQYF.

This chain links TRBV7-3 with TRBJ2-7; 8 bases match TRBD2. After removal of 3 bases from V and 4 bases from J, the junction contained 8 bases not matched to a gene. The length of the CDR3 is 15 residues. Germline assignment: CDR1 SGHTA and CDR2 FQGTGA. CDR3 in DNA: TGTGCCAGCAGCTTCAAAGCGGGAGCGGGGTACGAGCAGTACTTC. This encodes CASSFKAGAGYEQYF.

The chain recombines TRBV5-3 with TRBJ1-2, with TRBD1 as a possible D gene (6 bases). TRBV5-3 is reported as an ORF; its role is uncertain. Trimming pared 6 bases from V and 4 bases from J, leaving 10 bases between. The CDR3 is 12 amino acids. The CDR3 loop reads CARTGGGYGYTF. The CDR3 nucleotides are TGTGCCAGAACGGGGGGCGGCTATGGCTACACCTTC.

The chain joins TRBV7-6 to TRBJ2-7; 9 bases are shared with TRBD1. This CDR3 has 16 amino acids. Unmatched junction bases numbered 9, after V lost 1 base and J lost 5 bases. Germline V gene data show CDR1 as SGHVS and CDR2 as FNYEAQ. The CDR3 is CASSLVGQGIGDEQYF. CDR3 in DNA: TGTGCCAGCAGCTTAGTCGGACAGGGGATAGGGGACGAGCAGTACTTC.

The chain links TRBV24-1 to TRBJ2-5; 8 bases map to TRBD1. The CDR3 contains 15 residues. After removal of 7 bases from V and 6 bases from J, the junction contained 12 bases not matched to a gene. In germline, CDR1 is KGHDR, CDR2 SFDVKD. In DNA, the CDR3 is TGTGCCACCAGCCATTTGACAGGGGAAATGCAGACCCAGTACTTC. Protein product: CATSHLTGEMQTQYF.

The gene calls are TRBV5-1 and TRBJ1-2, with TRBD1 identical over 9 bases. The germline gives CDR1 SGHRS, CDR2 YFSETQ. The length of the CDR3 is 16 residues. V was pared by 2 bases and J by 3 bases, with 8 bases of the junction left unmatched. Here the CDR3 reads CASSLRQGENDYGYTF. The CDR3, as DNA: TGCGCCAGCAGCTTACGACAGGGGGAGAACGACTATGGCTACACCTTC.

The chain recombines TRBV5-4 with TRBJ2-1; 7 bases map to TRBD2. This CDR3 region has 15 residues. The germline gives CDR1 SGHNT, CDR2 YYREEE (reference sequence). The V segment lost 0 bases and the J segment 8 bases; nucleotides outside the gene matches: 8. The CDR3 region has the DNA TGTGCCAGCAGCTTGGAAACACGGGGGGAGTATGAGCAGTTCTTC. Translation gives CASSLETRGEYEQFF. The complete variable domain, with remaining parts taken from reference TRBV5-4 and TRBJ2-1, reads ETGVTQSPTHLIKTRGQQVTLRCSSQSGHNTVSWYQQALGQGPQFIFQYYREEENGRGNFPPRFSGLQFPNYSSELNVNALELDDSALYLCASSLETRGEYEQFFGPGTRLTVL.

This chain links TRBV7-6 with TRBJ2-1, with TRBD2 matching over 10 bases. The CDR3 length is 15 residues. With 2 bases clipped from V and 9 bases from J, the junction kept 7 bases outside the gene matches. The germline V gene has CDR1 SGHVS and CDR2 FNYEAQ. The CDR3 is CASSLQRGGQGEQFF. The CDR3 DNA reads as TGTGCCAGCAGCTTACAGCGGGGGGGGCAGGGTGAGCAGTTCTTC.

The V and J genes are TRBV5-1 and TRBJ2-1; 9 bases fit TRBD2. V was pared by 4 bases and J by 4 bases, with 12 bases of the junction left unmatched. The germline CDR1 and CDR2 sequences are SGHRS and YFSETQ. This CDR3 spans 17 amino acids. This CDR3 is CASSHGTSLYSYNEQFF. As DNA, the CDR3 is TGCGCCAGCAGCCACGGGACTAGCCTTTATAGTTACAATGAGCAGTTCTTC.